The 13 T cell receptor beta chains below all came from one sample that was sequenced in a study of blood T cell repertoires in COVID-19. Sequencing used immunoSEQ multiplex PCR; TCRdb keeps in-frame clones, though not all of them. The sample holds some 40,000 clones, roughly 90% seen once. The sample consisted of peripheral blood. The receptors derive from a man aged 50 to 59 with active COVID-19.

The CDR3 nucleotides are TGTGCCTGGAGTGTCACCCGGACTAGCGGACCTTCCTACGAGCAGTACTTC. Protein: CAWSVTRTSGPSYEQYF. J is TRBJ2-7 and V is TRBV30; TRBD2 aligns across 10 bases. Losses at the gene ends were 0 bases for V and 1 base for J; bases not matched to a gene: 9. The germline V gene has CDR1 GTSNPN and CDR2 SVGIG (reference sequence). CDR3 length: 17 residues.

V usage is TRBV5-5 and J usage is TRBJ2-7; 7 bases line up with TRBD2. J was trimmed by 1 base and V by 2 bases; bases with no gene match: 3. The V gene's germline CDR1 is SGHKS and CDR2 YYEKEE (reference sequence). This CDR3 region has 14 residues. The CDR3 here is CASSLRGDSYEQYF. DNA for the CDR3: TGTGCCAGCAGCTTACGGGGGGATTCCTACGAGCAGTACTTC.

The V call is TRBV7-6, the J call TRBJ2-7, with D tentatively TRBD2 (6 bases). Per germline, CDR1 SGHVS and CDR2 FNYEAQ. The CDR3 covers 16 residues. Trimming removed 5 bases from V and 0 bases from J, with 17 bases in between. The CDR3 sequence: CASSQSSGAGSYEQYF. The CDR3 coding sequence is TGTGCCAGCAGCCAAAGCTCCGGAGCGGGCTCCTACGAGCAGTACTTC.

The DNA of the CDR3 is TGCAGCGTCTGGTCCGGGACAAATACCTACGAGCAGTACTTC. Translating it yields CSVWSGTNTYEQYF. The chain employs TRBV29-1 and TRBJ2-7, with D tentatively TRBD1 (6 bases). Trimming removed 6 bases at V and 2 bases at J, with 17 bases between. The CDR3 has 14 amino acids. Germline V gene lookup returns CDR1 SQVTM and CDR2 ANQGSEA.

The chain recombines TRBV5-4 with TRBJ2-7, with a tentative D call TRBD2 (7 bases). Trimming took off 2 bases at V and 9 bases at J, with 18 bases between the two ends. The germline V gene has CDR1 SGHNT and CDR2 YYREEE (reference sequence). The CDR3 extends over 14 amino acids. CDR3 in amino acids: CASSLGGGMIRQYF. CDR3 DNA sequence: TGTGCCAGCAGCTTAGGGGGGGGGATGATTCGGCAGTACTTC.

This clone was seen a handful of times. The chain uses TRBV10-3 and TRBJ2-5; 8 bases map to TRBD1. In germline, CDR1 is ENHRY, CDR2 SYGVKD. The V segment lost 6 bases and the J segment 3 bases; nucleotides outside the gene matches: 6. The CDR3 totals 14 residues. The CDR3 here is CAIRNDRGEETQYF. CDR3 coding DNA: TGTGCCATCAGGAATGACAGGGGAGAAGAGACCCAGTACTTC.

V usage is TRBV29-1 and J usage is TRBJ2-6; D perhaps matches TRBD1 (6 bases). CDR1 is SQVTM, CDR2 ANQGSEA, per germline. The ends were cut back, 4 bases at V and 0 bases at J, with 7 bases in the middle. The CDR3 sequence is 14 residues long. CDR3 in amino acids: CSVGQVSGANVLTF. As DNA, the CDR3 is TGCAGCGTTGGACAGGTCTCTGGGGCCAACGTCCTGACTTTC. Complete variable domain (other parts from reference TRBV29-1 and TRBJ2-6): SAVISQKPSRDICQRGTSLTIQCQVDSQVTMMFWYRQQPGQSLTLIATANQGSEATYESGFVIDKFPISRPNLTFSTLTVSNMSPEDSSIYLCSVGQVSGANVLTFGAGSRLTVL.

The V gene is TRBV27, the J gene TRBJ2-2; D not certain. The CDR3 loop spans 14 amino acids. CDR1 MNHEY and CDR2 SMNVEV come from the germline V gene (reference sequence). With 3 bases removed from V and 3 bases from J, the gap between germline ends came to 8 bases. CDR3 DNA sequence: TGTGCCAGCAGTTTGGCTTCCTACACCGGGGAGCTGTTTTTT. Protein product: CASSLASYTGELFF.

This clone was observed a few times. V usage is TRBV7-2 and J usage is TRBJ2-3; no clear D. CDR1 is SGHTA and CDR2 is FQGNSA in the germline V gene. V shed 3 bases and J shed 4 bases, with 8 bases lying between them. The CDR3 spans 13 residues. The CDR3: CASSFSLADTQYF. As DNA, the CDR3 is TGTGCCAGCAGCTTTAGTTTAGCAGATACGCAGTATTTT.

CDR3 sequence reads: CASSQDVGGARAGELFF. CDR3 coding DNA: TGCGCCAGCAGCCAAGATGTGGGGGGGGCGCGGGCCGGGGAGCTGTTTTTT. The chain has TRBV4-3 and TRBJ2-2; possible D gene TRBD2, 7 bases. The CDR3 runs 17 residues. From germline, CDR1 is LGHNA and CDR2 YSLEER. Trimming took off 0 bases at V and 6 bases at J, with 17 bases between the two ends.

The chain joins TRBV13 to TRBJ1-1; possible D gene TRBD1, 5 bases. The CDR3 loop spans 15 amino acids. V was clipped by 4 bases and J by 1 base, with 13 bases between them. The germline V gene encodes CDR1 PRHDT and CDR2 FYEKMQ (reference sequence). The CDR3 DNA sequence: TGTGCCAGCAGCTCCAGGGTTGGACAGAACACTGAAGCTTTCTTT. Its translation is CASSSRVGQNTEAFF.

The count of this clone is one. The rearrangement joins TRBV5-6 to TRBJ1-4; 7 bases are a match to TRBD1. J gave up 3 bases and V 1 base, and 6 bases lay outside the gene matches. The CDR3 is 16 residues long. CDR1 SGHDT and CDR2 YYEEEE come from the germline V gene. CDR3 nucleotide sequence: TGTGCCAGCAGCTTGTCAGGGGGGTTCGCTAATGAAAAACTGTTTTTT. Translation: CASSLSGGFANEKLFF. Variable domain in full (rest from reference TRBV5-6 and TRBJ1-4): DAGVTQSPTHLIKTRGQQVTLRCSPKSGHDTVSWYQQALGQGPQFIFQYYEEEERQRGNFPDRFSGHQFPNYSSELNVNALLLGDSALYLCASSLSGGFANEKLFFGSGTQLSVL.

The V and J genes are TRBV23-1 and TRBJ2-2; maybe TRBD2 (6 bases). TRBV23-1 is an ORF, with its function uncertain. CDR3 length: 16 residues. V dropped 1 base and J dropped 3 bases, with 12 bases sitting between them. The CDR3 DNA sequence: TGCGCCAGCAGTCAATTGGGGGGAGCGTACACCGGGGAGCTGTTTTTT. Translation gives CASSQLGGAYTGELFF.